This TCR beta chain was documented in a study of patients and donors after allogeneic stem cell transplantation. TCRdb reprocessed the RT-PCR reads via MiXCR and lists one record per CDR3 protein. Here the sample spans about 410,000 distinct CDR3 sequences, approximately 16% being singletons. The CDR3 spans 11 residues. V was shortened by 10 bases and J by 3 bases, with 9 bases between the two germline ends. The V gene's germline CDR1 is MNHEY and CDR2 SVGEGT. Sequencing was carried out using blood, either unsorted or a sorted T cell fraction (not recorded which). The source of this sequence is a human donor who was either an allogeneic HSCT recipient or a stem cell or donor lymphocyte infusion donor (not recorded which). It is not recorded whose cells these are; they may come from a transplant donor. This chain uses TRBV6-2 or TRBV6-3 with TRBJ2-5; a weak D match, TRBD1 (6 bases). The CDR3 sequence is CAIGTKETQYF. CDR3 bases: TGTGCCATTGGGACAAAAGAGACCCAGTACTTC.